Presented here are 29 T cell receptor beta chains from one specimen sequenced in a study of OX40 agonist ivuxolimab in advanced cancers. Clones were read by immunoSEQ multiplex PCR, and TCRdb kept only the in-frame ones, dropping some. Here the sample spans 45,000 to 60,000 clones, 70% to 90% being singletons. The input for sequencing was CD4+ or CD8+ T cells sorted from blood, taken in a trial of the OX40 agonist ivuxolimab. These receptors were taken from an adult with an advanced solid tumor such as melanoma, head and neck, liver or kidney cancer.

The chain has TRBV25-1 and TRBJ1-5; unclear D gene. The V end was cut by 5 bases, the J end by 4 bases, with 9 bases between. The germline V gene has CDR1 MGHDK and CDR2 SYGVNS. The length of the CDR3 is 13 residues. The CDR3 loop reads CASSSTGNQPQHF. The DNA of the CDR3 is TGTGCCAGCAGTTCCACGGGAAATCAGCCCCAGCATTTT.

The chain employs TRBV7-2 and TRBJ2-1, with D perhaps TRBD1 or TRBD2 (5 bases each). Germline CDR1 is SGHTA and CDR2 is FQGNSA. V was pared by 4 bases and J by 4 bases, with 14 bases between. The CDR3 runs to 15 residues. The CDR3 is CASSSDWGFYNEQFF. The CDR3 DNA sequence: TGTGCCAGCAGCTCAGACTGGGGGTTTTACAATGAGCAGTTCTTC.

The rearrangement links TRBV5-4 to TRBJ1-2, with 10 bases identical to TRBD1. CDR1 SGHNT and CDR2 YYREEE come from the germline V gene (reference sequence). With 6 bases clipped from V and 4 bases from J, the junction kept 12 bases outside the gene matches. The CDR3 has 16 residues. The chain's CDR3 is CASTLPMTGGSYGYTF. The CDR3 DNA is TGTGCCAGCACCCTCCCCATGACAGGGGGCTCCTATGGCTACACCTTC.

The chain is built from TRBV7-3 and TRBJ2-2; D remains ambiguous. The V end lost 3 bases, the J end lost 3 bases, and 14 bases lay between the germline ends. CDR1 and CDR2 from the germline V gene are SGHTA and FQGTGA. This CDR3 is built from 16 residues. CDR3 region: CASSFLPGLDTGELFF. CDR3 bases: TGTGCCAGCAGCTTTCTTCCAGGTCTGGACACCGGGGAGCTGTTTTTT.

CDR3: CAWSGTVSNQPQHF. The CDR3 bases are TGTGCCTGGAGTGGGACAGTGAGCAATCAGCCCCAGCATTTT. The rearrangement uses TRBV30 and TRBJ1-5; D is perhaps TRBD1 (6 bases). V lost 1 base and J lost 1, with 8 bases in between. Germline values: CDR1 GTSNPN, CDR2 SVGIG (reference sequence). The CDR3 totals 14 residues.

DNA for the CDR3: TGTGCCATCAGTGAGTCGAATTGGAGCGGCCAAGAGACCCAGTACTTC. It is translated as CAISESNWSGQETQYF. V is TRBV10-3 and J is TRBJ2-5; a possible D gene is TRBD2 (5 bases). V lost 0 bases and J 1 base, leaving 12 bases between the germline ends. The CDR3 covers 16 residues. The germline V gene has CDR1 ENHRY and CDR2 SYGVKD.

The CDR3 loop is CASSPSRSGQGTQYF. CDR3 sequence (DNA): TGTGCCAGCAGCCCTAGCCGCTCGGGACAGGGGACCCAGTACTTC. This sequence joins TRBV11-2 and TRBJ2-5; 9 bases fit TRBD1. V gave up 5 bases and J gave up 7 bases; unmatched junction bases: 11. The CDR3 sequence is 15 residues long. Germline assignment: CDR1 SGHAT and CDR2 FQNNGV.

The chain carries TRBV9 and TRBJ1-2; D is unclear. The V and J ends lost 0 bases and 7 bases respectively, with 16 bases between them. The CDR3 has 15 residues. Germline V lookup: CDR1 SGDLS, CDR2 YYNGEE. CDR3 in DNA: TGTGCCAGCAGCGTAGCTACCGGATCTTTCGTTGGCTACACCTTC. Its protein product is CASSVATGSFVGYTF.

This chain's CDR3 is CASIGQTNTEAFF. In DNA, the CDR3 is TGTGCCTCTATTGGACAGACCAACACTGAAGCTTTCTTT. V is TRBV30 and J is TRBJ1-1; a possible D gene is TRBD1 (6 bases). V lost 7 bases to trimming and J lost 2 bases, with 14 bases between them. CDR1 and CDR2 from the germline V gene are GTSNPN and SVGIG (reference sequence). The CDR3 totals 13 residues.

V gene TRBV6-5 combines with J gene TRBJ2-7, with D possibly TRBD2 on 5 matching bases. Trimming removed 2 bases at V and 4 bases at J, with 15 bases between. The CDR3 extends over 15 amino acids. Germline-derived CDR1 and CDR2 are MNHEY and SVGAGI. This CDR3 is CASSYGRPGNYEQYF. As DNA, the CDR3 is TGTGCCAGCAGTTACGGCCGGCCCGGGAATTACGAGCAGTACTTC.

The chain has TRBV5-1 and TRBJ2-7, with D perhaps matching TRBD2 (6 bases). Germline V lookup: CDR1 SGHRS, CDR2 YFSETQ. The CDR3 sequence is 15 residues long. V lost 4 bases and J 2 bases, leaving 16 bases between the germline ends. CDR3 protein: CASSAAGRGAYEQYF. The CDR3 DNA sequence: TGCGCCAGCAGCGCCGCGGGGCGGGGAGCCTACGAGCAGTACTTC.

The CDR3 sequence is CASSPSQQRDNYGYTF. The CDR3 bases are TGTGCCAGCTCACCATCTCAACAAAGGGATAACTATGGCTACACCTTC. The chain joins TRBV18 to TRBJ1-2; D not certain. Trimming stripped 2 bases from V and 1 base from J, with 14 bases between. Germline assignment: CDR1 KGHSH and CDR2 LQKENI. The CDR3 has 16 amino acids.

The chain joins TRBV6-1 to TRBJ1-1, with 8 bases lining up with TRBD1. Germline V lookup: CDR1 MNHNS, CDR2 SASEGT. The CDR3 has 17 amino acids. After removal of 1 base from V and 4 bases from J, the junction contained 11 bases not matched to a gene. DNA of the CDR3: TGTGCCAGCAGTGAAGGACAGGGGTGGATAAGTCGCACTGAAGCTTTCTTT. Residues: CASSEGQGWISRTEAFF.

J is TRBJ1-6 and V is TRBV30; no clear D. The CDR3 contains 12 residues. Germline CDR1 reads GTSNPN; CDR2 reads SVGIG (reference sequence). Trimming left V 5 bases short and J 5 bases short, with 7 bases between. The CDR3 coding sequence is TGTGCCTGGGGGATTAATAATTCACCCCTCCACTTT. Amino acids: CAWGINNSPLHF.

The chain combines TRBV27 with TRBJ1-1; D uncertain. CDR3 length equals 15 residues. Germline V lookup: CDR1 MNHEY, CDR2 SMNVEV (reference sequence). The V end lost 5 bases, the J end lost 7 bases, and 20 bases lay between the germline ends. The CDR3: CASSRIDSPRDEAFF. The CDR3 region has the DNA TGTGCCAGCAGTCGAATCGACTCTCCGCGTGATGAAGCTTTCTTT.

This chain links TRBV19 with TRBJ1-5; 7 nucleotides agree with TRBD1. This CDR3 has 15 residues. Germline V gene lookup returns CDR1 LNHDA and CDR2 SQIVND (reference sequence). The trim removed 5 bases at V and 5 bases at J, leaving 9 bases unmatched. Here the CDR3 reads CASSSNTGEDQPQHF. In DNA form, the CDR3 reads TGTGCCAGTAGTTCAAATACAGGGGAGGATCAGCCCCAGCATTTT.

The chain joins TRBV10-3 to TRBJ2-7; a weak D match, TRBD1 (6 bases). Trimming removed 7 bases from V and 0 bases from J, with 10 bases in between. The germline CDR1 and CDR2 sequences are ENHRY and SYGVKD. The CDR3 runs 13 residues. The CDR3 bases are TGTGCCATCAACAGGGCCCCCTCCTACGAGCAGTACTTC. Its translation: CAINRAPSYEQYF.

There are a few counts of this clone. The chain combines TRBV9 with TRBJ1-5, with 7 bases matching TRBD1. CDR1 and CDR2 from the germline V gene are SGDLS and YYNGEE. V trimming: 1 base; J trimming: 4 bases; junction bases outside the gene matches: 2. This CDR3 region has 14 residues. The DNA for the CDR3 is TGTGCCAGCAGCGTAACAGGGGATAATCAGCCCCAGCATTTT. This gives the protein CASSVTGDNQPQHF.

This chain connects TRBV12-5 to TRBJ1-6; 9 bases are a match to TRBD1. The germline V gene has CDR1 LGHNT and CDR2 FRNRAP. V dropped 6 bases and J dropped 9; count of bases not matched to a gene: 6. The CDR3 contains 14 residues. CDR3 loop: CASGQPGQGSPLHF. As DNA, the CDR3 is TGTGCTAGTGGACAACCGGGACAGGGTTCACCCCTCCACTTT.

This clone showed up just once. This sequence joins TRBV19 and TRBJ2-6; D unclear. This CDR3 is 15 amino acids long. From germline, CDR1 is LNHDA and CDR2 SQIVND (reference sequence). V was trimmed by 5 bases and J by 1 base, leaving 9 bases between them. CDR3 protein: CASSEGDSGANVLTF. CDR3 nucleotide sequence: TGTGCCAGTAGTGAAGGTGATTCTGGGGCCAACGTCCTGACTTTC. The full variable domain, completed using reference TRBV19 and TRBJ2-6, is DGGITQSPKYLFRKEGQNVTLSCEQNLNHDAMYWYRQDPGQGLRLIYYSQIVNDFQKGDIAEGYSVSREKKESFPLTVTSAQKNPTAFYLCASSEGDSGANVLTFGAGSRLTVL.

This chain uses TRBV7-2 with TRBJ1-5; 9 nucleotides align to TRBD1. This CDR3 spans 14 amino acids. Germline loops: CDR1 SGHTA, CDR2 FQGNSA. With 6 bases clipped from V and 7 bases from J, the junction kept 7 bases outside the gene matches. CDR3 nucleotide sequence: TGTGCCAGCAGAGCCGGGACAGGGCTGCAGCCCCAGCATTTT. Its protein is CASRAGTGLQPQHF.

The gene calls are TRBV7-2 and TRBJ2-2; D remains ambiguous. The CDR3 length is 14 residues. Germline loops: CDR1 SGHTA, CDR2 FQGNSA. V gave up 4 bases and J gave up 0 bases, with 6 bases separating them. CDR3 region: CASSWATNTGELFF. The CDR3, as DNA: TGTGCCAGCAGCTGGGCAACGAACACCGGGGAGCTGTTTTTT.

This clone appeared a few times. V and J are TRBV9 and TRBJ2-5, with 8 bases matching TRBD2. The V gene end was trimmed by 3 bases and the J gene end by 4 bases; junction bases not matched to a gene: 17. This CDR3 has 18 residues. Per germline, CDR1 SGDLS and CDR2 YYNGEE. The CDR3 DNA reads TGTGCCAGCAGCGCCCCGCCTCGGGGGGGCCGAGATAGAGAGACCCAGTACTTC. Its translation is CASSAPPRGGRDRETQYF.

The CDR3 loop reads CASSSSQGTNEKLFF. CDR3 bases: TGTGCCAGCAGTTCGTCCCAGGGGACTAATGAAAAACTGTTTTTT. V and J are TRBV2 and TRBJ1-4; D is perhaps TRBD1 (6 bases). Germline lookup yields CDR1 SNHLY and CDR2 FYNNEI. This CDR3 has 15 amino acids. The germline V and J ends were trimmed by 5 bases and 2 bases, with 12 bases remaining between them.

The rearrangement joins TRBV14 to TRBJ1-3, with D unclear. Trimming took 4 bases from V and 1 from J, leaving 11 bases between them. Germline lookup yields CDR1 SGHDN and CDR2 FVKESK. There are 15 residues in the CDR3. CDR3 in DNA: TGTGCCAGCAGCCCGGGAGGTGGGTCTGGAAACACCATATATTTT. The encoded protein is CASSPGGGSGNTIYF.

CDR3 nucleotides: TGTGCCAGCAGTGCCGGGACAGGGGGCGCCTACGAGCAGTACTTC. Its protein product is CASSAGTGGAYEQYF. V is TRBV28 and J is TRBJ2-7; 12 bases are a match to TRBD1. V lost 5 bases and J lost 2; bases outside the gene matches: 4. This CDR3 has 15 amino acids. Germline values: CDR1 MDHEN, CDR2 SYDVKM.

This chain uses TRBV5-4 with TRBJ2-5; maybe TRBD1 (6 bases). Germline V gives CDR1 SGHNT, CDR2 YYREEE (reference sequence). V lost 2 bases and J 5 bases, leaving 16 bases between the germline ends. CDR3 length: 15 residues. The CDR3 spells CASSLRLLRGETQYF. For the CDR3, the DNA is TGTGCCAGCAGCTTACGGCTACTAAGGGGGGAGACCCAGTACTTC. Full variable domain (remainder filled in from reference TRBV5-4 and TRBJ2-5): ETGVTQSPTHLIKTRGQQVTLRCSSQSGHNTVSWYQQALGQGPQFIFQYYREEENGRGNFPPRFSGLQFPNYSSELNVNALELDDSALYLCASSLRLLRGETQYFGPGTRLLVL.

This rearrangement joins TRBV5-1 to TRBJ2-7; 8 nucleotides agree with TRBD1. J lost 1 base, V lost 3 bases, and 3 bases had no gene match. From germline, CDR1 is SGHRS and CDR2 YFSETQ. The CDR3 is 14 amino acids. CDR3 DNA sequence: TGCGCCAGCAGCTCGGGACAGGCATCCTACGAGCAGTACTTC. It codes for CASSSGQASYEQYF.

This clone was counted once. CDR3 DNA: TGTGCTAGTGGTCCTATTGCGCGACAGGGGGGCACCGGGGAGCTGTTTTTT. Translated: CASGPIARQGGTGELFF. The V call is TRBV12-5, the J call TRBJ2-2; 9 positions agree with TRBD1. The germline CDR1 and CDR2 sequences are LGHNT and FRNRAP. The CDR3 has 17 amino acids. The V segment lost 5 bases and the J segment 4 bases; nucleotides outside the gene matches: 11. The variable domain in full, completed from reference TRBV12-5 and TRBJ2-2, reads DARVTQTPRHKVTEMGQEVTMRCQPILGHNTVFWYRQTMMQGLELLAYFRNRAPLDDSGMPKDRFSAEMPDATLATLKIQPSEPRDSAVYFCASGPIARQGGTGELFFGEGSRLTVL.